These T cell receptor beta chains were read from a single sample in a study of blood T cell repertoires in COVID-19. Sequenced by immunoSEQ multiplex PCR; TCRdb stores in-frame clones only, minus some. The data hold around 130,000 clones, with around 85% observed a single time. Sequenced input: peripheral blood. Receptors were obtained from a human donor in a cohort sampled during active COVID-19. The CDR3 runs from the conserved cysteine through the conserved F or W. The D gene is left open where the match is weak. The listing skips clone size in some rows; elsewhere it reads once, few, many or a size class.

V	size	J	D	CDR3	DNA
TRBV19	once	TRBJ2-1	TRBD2	CASTAGTSGQGEQFF	TGTGCCAGTACAGCGGGGACTAGCGGGCAGGGTGAGCAGTTCTTC
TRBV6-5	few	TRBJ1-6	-	CASNPSPAHNSPLHF	TGTGCCAGCAATCCTTCGCCAGCGCATAATTCACCCCTCCACTTT
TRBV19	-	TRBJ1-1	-	CASSSGWNTEAFF	TGTGCCAGTAGTAGTGGCTGGAACACTGAAGCTTTCTTT
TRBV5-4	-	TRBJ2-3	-	CASSFRGTDTQYF	TGTGCCAGCAGCTTTCGGGGGACAGATACGCAGTATTTT
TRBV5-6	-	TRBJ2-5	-	CASSFGRGETQYF	TGTGCCAGCAGCTTTGGCAGGGGAGAGACCCAGTACTTC
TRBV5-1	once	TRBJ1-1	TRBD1	CASSWTGANTEAFF	TGCGCCAGCAGCTGGACAGGGGCGAACACTGAAGCTTTCTTT
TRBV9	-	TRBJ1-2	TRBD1	CASSPGQGAYGYTF	TGTGCCAGCAGCCCCGGACAGGGGGCCTATGGCTACACCTTC
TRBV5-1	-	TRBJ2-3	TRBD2	CASSPGTSVTDTQYF	TGCGCCAGCTCCCCTGGGACTAGCGTCACAGATACGCAGTATTTT
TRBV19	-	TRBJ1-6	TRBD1	CASRDRGGSPLHF	TGTGCCAGTCGGGACAGGGGGGGATCACCCCTCCACTTT
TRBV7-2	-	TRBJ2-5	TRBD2	CASSLNSGGAETQYF	TGTGCCAGCAGCTTGAACAGCGGGGGGGCTGAGACCCAGTACTTC
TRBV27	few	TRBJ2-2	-	CASRASNTGELFF	TGTGCCAGCAGAGCAAGCAACACCGGGGAGCTGTTTTTT
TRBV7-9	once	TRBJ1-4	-	CASSLSEKLFF	TGTGCCAGCAGCTTGAGTGAAAAACTGTTTTTT
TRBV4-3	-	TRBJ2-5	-	CASSQAGAGKETQYF	TGCGCCAGCAGCCAGGCTGGAGCAGGGAAAGAGACCCAGTACTTC